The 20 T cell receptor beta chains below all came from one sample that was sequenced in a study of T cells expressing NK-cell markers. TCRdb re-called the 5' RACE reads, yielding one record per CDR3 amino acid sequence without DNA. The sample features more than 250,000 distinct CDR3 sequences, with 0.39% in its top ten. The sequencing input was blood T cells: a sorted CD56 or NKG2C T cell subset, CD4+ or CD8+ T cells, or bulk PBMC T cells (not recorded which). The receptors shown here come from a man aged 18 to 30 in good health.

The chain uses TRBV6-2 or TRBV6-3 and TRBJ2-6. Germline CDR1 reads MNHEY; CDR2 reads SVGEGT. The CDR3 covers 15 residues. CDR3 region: CASSLEISGANVLTF.

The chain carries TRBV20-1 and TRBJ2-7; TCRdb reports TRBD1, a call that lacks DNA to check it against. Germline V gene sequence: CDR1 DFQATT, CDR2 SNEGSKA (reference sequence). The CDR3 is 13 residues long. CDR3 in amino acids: CSASESQGNVQYF.

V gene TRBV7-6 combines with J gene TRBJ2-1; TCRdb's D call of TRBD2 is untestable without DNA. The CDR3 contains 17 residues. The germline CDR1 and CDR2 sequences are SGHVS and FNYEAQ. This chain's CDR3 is CASSLGGGSGSYNEQFF.

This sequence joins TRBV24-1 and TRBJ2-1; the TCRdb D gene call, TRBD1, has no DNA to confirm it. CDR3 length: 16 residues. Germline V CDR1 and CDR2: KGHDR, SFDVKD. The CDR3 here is CATSGFGATGVNEQFF.

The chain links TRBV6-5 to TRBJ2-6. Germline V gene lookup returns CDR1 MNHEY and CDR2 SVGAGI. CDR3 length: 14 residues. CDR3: CATRTQSGANVLTF.

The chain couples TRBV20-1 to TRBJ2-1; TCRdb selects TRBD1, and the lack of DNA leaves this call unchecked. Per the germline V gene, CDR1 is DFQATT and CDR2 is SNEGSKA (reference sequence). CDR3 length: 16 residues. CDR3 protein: CSARARGGRSYNEQFF.

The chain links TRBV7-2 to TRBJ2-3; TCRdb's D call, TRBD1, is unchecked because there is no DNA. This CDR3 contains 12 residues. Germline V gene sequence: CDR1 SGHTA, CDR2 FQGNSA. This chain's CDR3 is CASSLPGQGLYF.

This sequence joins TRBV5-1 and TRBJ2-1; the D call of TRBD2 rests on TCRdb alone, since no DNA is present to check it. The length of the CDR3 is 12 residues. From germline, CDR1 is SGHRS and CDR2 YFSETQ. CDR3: CASSPDEGEQFF.

CDR3 loop: CASSLLAGGPDTGELFF. J is TRBJ2-2 and V is TRBV6-5; absent DNA, TCRdb's TRBD2 call cannot be checked. The CDR3 totals 17 residues. Germline CDR1 reads MNHEY; CDR2 reads SVGAGI.

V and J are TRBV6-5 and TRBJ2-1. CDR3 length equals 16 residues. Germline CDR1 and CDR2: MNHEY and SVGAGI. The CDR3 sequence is CASSYSVWADYNEQFF.

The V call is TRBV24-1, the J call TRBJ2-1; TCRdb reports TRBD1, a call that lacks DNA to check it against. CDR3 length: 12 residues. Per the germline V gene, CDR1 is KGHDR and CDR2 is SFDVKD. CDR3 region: CATSEPGKEQFF.

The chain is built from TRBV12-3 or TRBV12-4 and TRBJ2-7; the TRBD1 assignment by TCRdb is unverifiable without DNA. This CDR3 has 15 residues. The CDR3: CASRSRGGTPYEQYF.

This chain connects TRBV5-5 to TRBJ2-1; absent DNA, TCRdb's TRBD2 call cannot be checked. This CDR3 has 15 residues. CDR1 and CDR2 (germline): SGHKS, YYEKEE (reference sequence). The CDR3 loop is CASSRTSGRADEQFF.

CDR3 amino acids: CASYRQLEETQYF. The V and J genes are TRBV6-6 and TRBJ2-5; as DNA is missing, the TRBD1 call by TCRdb cannot be tested. Germline CDR1 is MNHNY and CDR2 is SVGAGI (reference sequence). The CDR3 runs 13 residues.

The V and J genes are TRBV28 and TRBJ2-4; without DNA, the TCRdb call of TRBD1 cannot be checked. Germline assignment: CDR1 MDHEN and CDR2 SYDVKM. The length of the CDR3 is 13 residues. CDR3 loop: CAIQDRSQNIQYF.

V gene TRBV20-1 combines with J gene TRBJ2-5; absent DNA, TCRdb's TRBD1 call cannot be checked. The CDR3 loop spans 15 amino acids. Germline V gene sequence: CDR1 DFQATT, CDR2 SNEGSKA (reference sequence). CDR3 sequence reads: CSADGDRGNQETQYF.

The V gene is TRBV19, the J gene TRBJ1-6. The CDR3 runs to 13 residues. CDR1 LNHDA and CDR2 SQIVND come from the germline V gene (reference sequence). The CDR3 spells CASRDLINSPLHF.

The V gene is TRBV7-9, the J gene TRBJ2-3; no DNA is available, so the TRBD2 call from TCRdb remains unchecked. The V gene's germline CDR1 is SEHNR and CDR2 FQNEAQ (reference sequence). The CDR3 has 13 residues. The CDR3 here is CAEAGAGTDTQYF. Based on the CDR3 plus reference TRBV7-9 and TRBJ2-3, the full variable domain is DTGVSQNPRHKITKRGQNVTFRCDPISEHNRLYWYRQTLGQGPEFLTYFQNEAQLEKSRLLSDRFSAERPKGSFSTLEIQRTEQGDSAMYLCAEAGAGTDTQYFGPGTRLTVL.

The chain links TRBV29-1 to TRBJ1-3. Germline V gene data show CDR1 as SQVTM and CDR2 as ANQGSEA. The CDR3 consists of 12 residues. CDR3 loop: CSVWVVGNTIYF.

CDR3 in amino acids: CSAIQVGNEKLFF. The V call is TRBV20-1, the J call TRBJ1-4; the D gene TCRdb calls, TRBD1, cannot be checked with no DNA. The CDR3 is made up of 13 amino acids. Germline CDR1 DFQATT, CDR2 SNEGSKA (reference sequence).